Included here is one T cell receptor (beta chain) sequence, with context. Other DNA sequences of this sample code for an identical CDR3. The data were produced by immunoSEQ multiplex PCR, yet TCRdb's version contains in-frame clones alone and is incomplete. This table has more than 150,000 clones, around 83% appearing once. The data originate from a study of blood T cell repertoires in COVID-19. Overall study: Collection of acute and convalescent COVID-19 samples took place in the United States, Italy and Spain.

The sequenced sample consisted of peripheral blood. The receptor's source is a young man with acute or convalescent COVID-19.

The CDR3 DNA follows: TGCGCCAGCAGCCCAGGGGGCAATCAGCCCCAGCATTTT. Protein product: CASSPGGNQPQHF. The chain uses TRBV4-1 and TRBJ1-5, with TRBD1 as a possible D gene (6 bases). The CDR3 sequence is 13 residues long. CDR1 and CDR2 (germline): MGHRA, YSYEKL. Trimming stripped 4 bases from V and 2 bases from J, with 6 bases between.